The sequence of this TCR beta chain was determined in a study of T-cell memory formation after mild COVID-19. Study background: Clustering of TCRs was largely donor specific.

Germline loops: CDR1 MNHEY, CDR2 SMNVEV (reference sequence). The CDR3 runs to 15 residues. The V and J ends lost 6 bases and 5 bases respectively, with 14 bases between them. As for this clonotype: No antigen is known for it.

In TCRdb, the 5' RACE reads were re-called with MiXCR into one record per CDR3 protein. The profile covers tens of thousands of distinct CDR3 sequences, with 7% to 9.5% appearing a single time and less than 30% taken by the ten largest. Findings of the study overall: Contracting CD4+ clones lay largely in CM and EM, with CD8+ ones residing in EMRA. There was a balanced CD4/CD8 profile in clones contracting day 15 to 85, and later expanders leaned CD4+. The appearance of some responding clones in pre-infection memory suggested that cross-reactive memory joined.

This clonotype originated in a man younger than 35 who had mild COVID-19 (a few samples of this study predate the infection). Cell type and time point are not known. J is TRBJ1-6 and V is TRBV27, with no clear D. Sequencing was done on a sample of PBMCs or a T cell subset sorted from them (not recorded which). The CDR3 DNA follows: TGTGCCAGCAGACTTACCTTCGGGAATAATTCACCCCTCCACTTT. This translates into CASRLTFGNNSPLHF.